Shown below are 5 T cell receptor beta chains from a single sample sequenced in a study of CD8+ T cells in alopecia areata (dated by TCRdb to 2016 to 2018). The sample's time point label, decoded: baseline before oral tofacitinib. Library prep was done by the immunoSEQ multiplex PCR assay. To provide template for TCR sequencing, every sample had RNA extracted and reverse transcribed into cDNA. TCRdb limited this immuneACCESS table to in-frame rearrangements with V and J called. A share of clones is missing; checked studies link under half to unresolved V genes, and the rest is unexplained. For this sample the table gives tens of thousands of clones, of which under 75% were detected only once. Approximately 15% of the sample comes from the top ten. The input for sequencing was CD8+ T cells sorted from blood, taken at week 0. These receptors were collected from a human donor with alopecia areata.

There are a few counts of this clone. The chain employs TRBV5-6 and TRBJ1-2, with unresolved D. Per germline, CDR1 SGHDT and CDR2 YYEEEE. There are 14 residues in the CDR3. Trimming cost V 9 bases and J 4 bases, with 19 bases left between them. DNA of the CDR3: TGTGCCACCAAAGGCACATCTTGGGGCTATGGCTACACCTTC. Protein: CATKGTSWGYGYTF.

The gene calls are TRBV4-1 and TRBJ1-2, with 7 bases fitting TRBD1. This CDR3 is built from 16 residues. V lost 0 bases and J lost 3; bases outside the gene matches: 7. Germline V gives CDR1 MGHRA, CDR2 YSYEKL. The DNA for the CDR3 is TGCGCCAGCAGCCAAGATTCGGGACAGAGATACTATGGCTACACCTTC. Protein sequence: CASSQDSGQRYYGYTF.

This clone was seen a few times. V is TRBV6-6 and J is TRBJ2-6, with D perhaps assigned TRBD1 or TRBD2 (6 bases each). V lost 5 bases, J lost 3 bases, and 11 bases lay in between. This CDR3 region has 15 residues. Looked up from germline, CDR1 is MNHNY and CDR2 is SVGAGI (reference sequence). The DNA of the CDR3 is TGTGCCAGCAGTAGAGGGGGGCTTGGGGCCAACGTCCTGACTTTC. This encodes CASSRGGLGANVLTF.

The rearrangement links TRBV27 to TRBJ2-3; D is uncertain. With 4 bases removed from V and 1 base from J, the gap between germline ends came to 9 bases. CDR3 length: 14 residues. CDR1 and CDR2 (germline): MNHEY, SMNVEV (reference sequence). Here the CDR3 DNA reads TGTGCCAGCAGTTCCCTTGCGGGCACAGATACGCAGTATTTT. It yields the protein CASSSLAGTDTQYF.

This clone has a single count. The chain is built from TRBV30 and TRBJ2-7; 7 bases match TRBD2. The CDR3 has 13 amino acids. Unmatched junction bases numbered 8, after V lost 4 bases and J lost 5 bases. Germline values: CDR1 GTSNPN, CDR2 SVGIG (reference sequence). DNA of the CDR3: TGTGCCTGGACTAGCGGTGTACCTGACGAGCAGTACTTC. Its translation is CAWTSGVPDEQYF.